A single sample gave rise to the 29 T cell receptor beta chains below, sequenced in a study of blood T cell repertoires in COVID-19. Using immunoSEQ multiplex PCR, the repertoire was profiled, and TCRdb retains in-frame clones only, with some absent. The sample has approximately 250,000 clones; approximately 90% are singletons. Material: peripheral blood. Receptors originate from a man younger than 45 who had recovered from COVID-19.

CDR3: CASSLNRETEAFF. CDR3 DNA sequence: TGTGCCAGCTCACTAAACAGGGAGACTGAAGCTTTCTTT. The rearrangement links TRBV18 to TRBJ1-1; tentative D call: TRBD1 (6 bases). V dropped 4 bases and J dropped 5 bases, with 11 bases sitting between them. This CDR3 has 13 amino acids. CDR1 and CDR2 from the germline V gene are KGHSH and LQKENI.

The chain uses TRBV19 and TRBJ1-3; the D is unclear. The V gene lost 1 base and the J gene lost 3 bases, with 13 bases spanning the gap. Germline lookup yields CDR1 LNHDA and CDR2 SQIVND (reference sequence). The CDR3 contains 16 residues. This chain's CDR3 is CASSIGTSEGGNTIYF. DNA of the CDR3: TGTGCCAGTAGTATAGGCACCTCCGAGGGTGGAAACACCATATATTTT.

This chain joins TRBV9 and TRBJ1-1; no definite D call. V lost 2 bases, J lost 5 bases, and 4 bases lay in between. This CDR3 is built from 11 residues. CDR1 is SGDLS, CDR2 YYNGEE, per germline. The CDR3 loop reads CASSVLTEAFF. CDR3 nucleotides: TGTGCCAGCAGCGTTTTAACTGAAGCTTTCTTT.

The V gene is TRBV15, the J gene TRBJ1-4; D not resolved. V lost 3 bases to trimming and J lost 3 bases, with 14 bases between them. The germline gives CDR1 LNHNV, CDR2 YYDKDF (reference sequence). The CDR3 consists of 16 residues. CDR3 loop: CATSRNRLAANEKLFF. The DNA for the CDR3 is TGTGCCACCAGCAGGAATAGACTGGCGGCTAATGAAAAACTGTTTTTT.

The rearrangement joins TRBV6-6 to TRBJ2-1, with 8 bases that match TRBD2. Trimming at V came to 8 bases and at J to 5 bases, leaving 14 bases not matched to a gene. The CDR3 has 16 residues. Germline assignment: CDR1 MNHNY and CDR2 SVGAGI (reference sequence). CDR3 loop: CASGSYSGGLDNEQFF. CDR3 nucleotide sequence: TGTGCCAGCGGATCATATTCGGGGGGGCTTGACAATGAGCAGTTCTTC.

This chain joins TRBV6-5 and TRBJ2-7, with 9 nucleotides matching TRBD1. Germline V gives CDR1 MNHEY, CDR2 SVGAGI. CDR3 length: 15 amino acids. Germline trimming cut 9 bases from V and 1 base from J; bases unmatched to any gene: 10. The CDR3 bases are TGTGCCAGTCTATCCCCGGGACAGGGTTCCTACGAGCAGTACTTC. This sequence encodes CASLSPGQGSYEQYF.

The rearrangement links TRBV19 to TRBJ1-1; no firm D call. Germline CDR1 LNHDA, CDR2 SQIVND (reference sequence). CDR3 length equals 15 residues. Trimming removed 9 bases at V and 0 bases at J, with 17 bases between. The CDR3, as DNA: TGTGCCAGCCAGAGAGGGCCTGCGGTGAACACTGAAGCTTTCTTT. Amino acid sequence: CASQRGPAVNTEAFF. The whole variable domain, remainder taken from reference TRBV19 and TRBJ1-1, is DGGITQSPKYLFRKEGQNVTLSCEQNLNHDAMYWYRQDPGQGLRLIYYSQIVNDFQKGDIAEGYSVSREKKESFPLTVTSAQKNPTAFYLCASQRGPAVNTEAFFGQGTRLTVV.

The chain couples TRBV28 to TRBJ2-2; no definite D call. Germline V gene lookup returns CDR1 MDHEN and CDR2 SYDVKM. This CDR3 is built from 13 residues. The V end lost 3 bases, the J end lost 6 bases, and 8 bases lay between the germline ends. The CDR3, as DNA: TGTGCCAGCAGTTTTCGGGTTCCCGGGGAGCTGTTTTTT. Translating gives CASSFRVPGELFF.

The CDR3 DNA reads as TGTGCCAGCAGCCAAGTTCGACAGGGTAATGAAAAACTGTTTTTT. Its protein is CASSQVRQGNEKLFF. The rearrangement links TRBV3-1 (or the pseudogene TRBV3-2) to TRBJ1-4, with TRBD1 matching 7 bases. The CDR3 runs 15 residues. V shed 1 base and J 4 bases; nucleotides not matched to a gene: 3. Germline CDR1 LGHDT, CDR2 YNNKEL (reference sequence).

The chain links TRBV4-1 to TRBJ2-5, with 11 bases matching TRBD2. Germline lookup yields CDR1 MGHRA and CDR2 YSYEKL. Losses at the gene ends were 1 base for V and 5 bases for J; bases not matched to a gene: 9. The CDR3 consists of 17 residues. The chain's CDR3 is CASSQGGASGRRETQYF. As DNA, the CDR3 is TGCGCCAGCAGCCAAGGAGGGGCTAGCGGGAGGAGGGAGACCCAGTACTTC.

This chain uses TRBV10-3 with TRBJ1-5, with TRBD1 matching 8 bases. The CDR3 has 15 amino acids. Per germline, CDR1 ENHRY and CDR2 SYGVKD. J gave up 0 bases and V 3 bases, and 1 base lay outside the gene matches. CDR3 coding DNA: TGTGCCATCAGTGATACAGGGGGTAGCAATCAGCCCCAGCATTTT. This encodes CAISDTGGSNQPQHF.

The gene calls are TRBV15 and TRBJ1-5; D is perhaps TRBD1 (6 bases). This CDR3 comprises 16 residues. CDR1 is LNHNV, CDR2 YYDKDF, per germline (reference sequence). The V and J ends lost 3 bases and 4 bases respectively, with 16 bases between them. The chain's CDR3 is CATSSSQGFGNQPQHF. CDR3 sequence (DNA): TGTGCCACCAGCAGCTCGCAGGGGTTTGGGAATCAGCCCCAGCATTTT. Full variable domain (remainder filled in from reference TRBV15 and TRBJ1-5): DAMVIQNPRYQVTQFGKPVTLSCSQTLNHNVMYWYQQKSSQAPKLLFHYYDKDFNNEADTPDNFQSRRPNTSFCFLDIRSPGLGDTAMYLCATSSSQGFGNQPQHFGDGTRLSIL.

This chain uses TRBV11-2 with TRBJ1-6; D ambiguous. Trimming shortened V by 2 bases and J by 5 bases, and 7 bases separated the two germline ends. The CDR3 runs to 14 residues. Germline CDR1 is SGHAT and CDR2 is FQNNGV. The CDR3 DNA is TGTGCCAGCAGCTTATTGAGAGATAATTCACCCCTCCACTTT. Translated: CASSLLRDNSPLHF.

The V call is TRBV30, the J call TRBJ1-2; D ambiguous. CDR1 and CDR2 from the germline V gene are GTSNPN and SVGIG (reference sequence). The CDR3 is made up of 14 amino acids. V was shortened by 2 bases and J by 6 bases, with 16 bases between the two germline ends. Here the CDR3 reads CAWSYSIQDNGYTF. The CDR3 region has the DNA TGTGCCTGGAGTTACAGTATTCAGGATAATGGCTACACCTTC.

The chain employs TRBV5-1 and TRBJ2-1; 9 nucleotides align to TRBD2. The J segment lost 1 base and the V segment lost 4 bases, leaving 3 bases of the junction unmatched. Germline V gene lookup returns CDR1 SGHRS and CDR2 YFSETQ. The CDR3 sequence is 15 residues long. Here the CDR3 DNA reads TGCGCCAGCAGCCGTAGCGGGGGATCCTACAATGAGCAGTTCTTC. It translates to CASSRSGGSYNEQFF.

This clone was seen more than once but under ten times. V is TRBV5-4 and J is TRBJ1-1; possible D gene TRBD1, 6 bases. CDR3 length: 15 amino acids. Trimming removed 4 bases from V and 0 bases from J, with 13 bases in between. The germline gives CDR1 SGHNT, CDR2 YYREEE (reference sequence). This CDR3 is CASSRGGLMNTEAFF. The DNA for the CDR3 is TGTGCCAGCAGCCGTGGGGGCCTCATGAACACTGAAGCTTTCTTT.

This chain links TRBV4-2 with TRBJ2-7; 11 bases align to TRBD2. J lost 0 bases, V lost 1 base, and 2 bases had no gene match. This CDR3 has 16 residues. From germline, CDR1 is LGHNA and CDR2 YNFKEQ. CDR3 in DNA: TGTGCCAGCAGCCAAGTTAGCGGGGGGGCCTCCTACGAGCAGTACTTC. Residues: CASSQVSGGASYEQYF.

CDR3 in DNA: TGTGCCTGGAGTTATCAGGGCAGCTCCTACGAGCAGTACTTC. Protein product: CAWSYQGSSYEQYF. The chain uses TRBV30 and TRBJ2-7; a weak D match, TRBD1 (5 bases). The germline V gene encodes CDR1 GTSNPN and CDR2 SVGIG (reference sequence). The CDR3 spans 14 residues. The V gene lost 2 bases and the J gene lost 0 bases, with 11 bases spanning the gap.

V and J are TRBV6-5 and TRBJ2-3, with 8 bases matching TRBD2. The V gene's germline CDR1 is MNHEY and CDR2 SVGAGI. The CDR3 is made up of 15 amino acids. V dropped 6 bases and J dropped 6; count of bases not matched to a gene: 11. The CDR3 is CASRRAGAQGDTQYF. The CDR3 DNA follows: TGTGCCAGCAGGAGAGCGGGGGCCCAGGGGGATACGCAGTATTTT.

This rearrangement joins TRBV7-8 to TRBJ2-7; D possibly corresponds to TRBD1 (6 bases). The CDR3 totals 14 residues. Germline V CDR1 and CDR2: SGHVS, FQNEAQ. V lost 2 bases and J lost 0, with 8 bases in between. The CDR3 DNA is TGTGCCAGCAGCTTAAACAGGGCCTCCTACGAGCAGTACTTC. This encodes CASSLNRASYEQYF.

The rearrangement joins TRBV5-5 to TRBJ1-4; no clear D gene. CDR1 is SGHKS, CDR2 YYEKEE, per germline (reference sequence). The CDR3 has 13 amino acids. V was clipped by 1 base and J by 8 bases, with 9 bases between them. The CDR3 is CASSLTIGEKLFF. Here the CDR3 DNA reads TGTGCCAGCAGCTTGACTATTGGGGAAAAACTGTTTTTT.

V is TRBV19 and J is TRBJ1-4; TRBD1 is a possible D gene (6 bases). V lost 6 bases, J lost 4 bases, and 9 bases lay in between. This CDR3 has 13 amino acids. The germline gives CDR1 LNHDA, CDR2 SQIVND (reference sequence). This chain's CDR3 is CASRQQGNEKLFF. CDR3 in DNA: TGTGCCAGTAGACAACAGGGTAATGAAAAACTGTTTTTT. Drawing the rest from reference TRBV19 and TRBJ1-4, the complete variable domain is DGGITQSPKYLFRKEGQNVTLSCEQNLNHDAMYWYRQDPGQGLRLIYYSQIVNDFQKGDIAEGYSVSREKKESFPLTVTSAQKNPTAFYLCASRQQGNEKLFFGSGTQLSVL.

The chain links TRBV9 to TRBJ2-3; D might be TRBD2 (7 bases). CDR1 is SGDLS and CDR2 is YYNGEE in the germline V gene. The ends were cut back, 0 bases at V and 1 base at J, with 12 bases in the middle. The CDR3 has 16 residues. The CDR3 DNA reads as TGTGCCAGCAGCGTAGTGGGCGGGGGCGGCACAGATACGCAGTATTTT. Its translation is CASSVVGGGGTDTQYF.

V gene TRBV4-1 combines with J gene TRBJ2-1, with 9 bases identical to TRBD1. The CDR3 extends over 16 amino acids. V was clipped by 3 bases and J by 5 bases; unmatched bases: 8. CDR1 is MGHRA and CDR2 is YSYEKL in the germline V gene. CDR3 nucleotide sequence: TGCGCCAGCAGCCAGCTGAACAGGGGGCCCCACAATGAGCAGTTCTTC. Amino acid sequence: CASSQLNRGPHNEQFF.

The chain recombines TRBV5-1 with TRBJ2-7, with unresolved D. Germline V gene sequence: CDR1 SGHRS, CDR2 YFSETQ. The length of the CDR3 is 14 residues. The V end lost 2 bases, the J end lost 0 bases, and 9 bases lay between the germline ends. CDR3 in DNA: TGCGCCAGCAGCTTCGGTACCAACTCCTACGAGCAGTACTTC. This encodes CASSFGTNSYEQYF.

This sequence joins TRBV28 and TRBJ2-5, with a weak D call TRBD1 (5 bases). CDR1 and CDR2 from the germline V gene are MDHEN and SYDVKM. The CDR3 is 17 amino acids. V lost 5 bases and J 5 bases, leaving 24 bases between the germline ends. CDR3 residues: CASSSSRAGIYNETQYF. Here the CDR3 DNA reads TGTGCCAGCAGTAGTAGTAGGGCAGGGATCTATAATGAGACCCAGTACTTC. The whole variable domain, remainder taken from reference TRBV28 and TRBJ2-5, is DVKVTQSSRYLVKRTGEKVFLECVQDMDHENMFWYRQDPGLGLRLIYFSYDVKMKEKGDIPEGYSVSREKKERFSLILESASTNQTSMYLCASSSSRAGIYNETQYFGPGTRLLVL.

The sample holds a few counts of this clone. This chain joins TRBV5-6 and TRBJ1-4, with TRBD1 matching over 12 bases. Germline CDR1 SGHDT, CDR2 YYEEEE. CDR3 length: 14 residues. Trimming at V came to 4 bases and at J to 8 bases, leaving 3 bases not matched to a gene. CDR3 amino acids: CASSRDRGREKLFF. The DNA of the CDR3 is TGTGCCAGCAGCCGGGACAGGGGGCGCGAAAAACTGTTTTTT.

The V and J genes are TRBV25-1 and TRBJ2-7; no clear D. Germline V gene sequence: CDR1 MGHDK, CDR2 SYGVNS. V shed 6 bases and J shed 5 bases, with 5 bases lying between them. This CDR3 spans 10 amino acids. CDR3 sequence reads: CASRFDEQYF. In nucleotides, the CDR3 is TGTGCCAGCAGATTCGACGAGCAGTACTTC.

V usage is TRBV9 and J usage is TRBJ1-4; D not certain. Germline assignment: CDR1 SGDLS and CDR2 YYNGEE. The CDR3 has 15 residues. Trimming stripped 4 bases from V and 8 bases from J, with 18 bases between. The chain's CDR3 is CASSPAGPIREKLFF. For the CDR3, the DNA is TGTGCCAGCAGCCCCGCGGGCCCGATAAGGGAAAAACTGTTTTTT. Full variable domain (outside the CDR3, taken from reference TRBV9 and TRBJ1-4): DSGVTQTPKHLITATGQRVTLRCSPRSGDLSVYWYQQSLDQGLQFLIQYYNGEERAKGNILERFSAQQFPDLHSELNLSSLELGDSALYFCASSPAGPIREKLFFGSGTQLSVL.